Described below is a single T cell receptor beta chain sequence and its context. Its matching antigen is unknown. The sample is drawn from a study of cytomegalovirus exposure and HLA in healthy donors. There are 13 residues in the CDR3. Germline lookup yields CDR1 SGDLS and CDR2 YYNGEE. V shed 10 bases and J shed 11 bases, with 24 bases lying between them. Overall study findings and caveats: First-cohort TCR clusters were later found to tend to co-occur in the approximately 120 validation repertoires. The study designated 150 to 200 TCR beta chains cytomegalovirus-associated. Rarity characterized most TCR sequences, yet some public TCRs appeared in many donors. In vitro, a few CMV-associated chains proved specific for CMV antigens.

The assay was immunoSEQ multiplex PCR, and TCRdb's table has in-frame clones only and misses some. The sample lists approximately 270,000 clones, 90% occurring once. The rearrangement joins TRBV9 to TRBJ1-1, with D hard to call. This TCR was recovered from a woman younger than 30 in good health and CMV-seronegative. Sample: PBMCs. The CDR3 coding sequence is TGTGCCTCAGAAAGGTTGCGGGAGGGAGACGCTTTCTTT. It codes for CASERLREGDAFF. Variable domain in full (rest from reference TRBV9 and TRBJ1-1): DSGVTQTPKHLITATGQRVTLRCSPRSGDLSVYWYQQSLDQGLQFLIQYYNGEERAKGNILERFSAQQFPDLHSELNLSSLELGDSALYFCASERLREGDAFFGQGTRLTVV.